This T cell receptor beta chain was sequenced for a study of identical twins (dated by TCRdb to the mid-2010s). About the full investigation: To test whether fetal clonotypes persist, this study deep-sequenced TCR alpha and beta repertoires from monozygotic twins, from unrelated adults of various ages, and from cord blood. Replicate twin experiments were performed at different times using different library preparation protocols to rule out contamination.

Only healthy Caucasian donors were included. Three pairs of female monozygotic twins, all aged roughly 18 to 29 years, were included in the twin cohort. Positive isolation kits from Invitrogen were used to isolate CD4+ and CD8+ T cell populations. Library preparation was by 5' RACE. TCRdb shows the sequencer as Illumina HiSeq 2000. A universal primer binding site was added through template switching, and the final cDNA carried a unique molecular identifier so that TCR cDNA molecules could be counted accurately. Specific primers in the conserved constant-segment region were used to synthesize first-strand cDNA for TCR alpha and beta chains. To control for contamination, every cDNA library was double barcoded, receiving both a SMART-Mk sample barcode and Illumina barcodes. TruSeq adapter sequences, together with Illumina sample barcodes, were added in two successive PCR steps. The Illumina HiSeq platform was used with custom primers to sequence TCR alpha and beta cDNA libraries. Under the source paper's analysis protocol: Raw reads were processed with MiGEC to extract unique molecular identifiers, and MiXCR was used to determine CDR3 positions. For each individual, recombination models were inferred using an EM algorithm with the repgenHMM and IGoR tools. Shared clonotypes were analyzed with the tcR package in R, and sharing was normalized by the product of cloneset sizes. To study raw recombination free of thymic and clonal selection effects, out-of-frame nonproductive sequences were analyzed. TCRdb reprocessing: public reads trimmed at Q25 with fastp, clones called with MiXCR, in-frame beta chains kept. Rows are combined by CDR3 protein, so each entry shows the most common genes and DNA. Here the V and J calls rest on TCRdb's processing, not on the authors' analysis. The sample yields under 350,000 distinct CDR3 sequences; 9.5% were counted once. The ten largest clones add up to approximately 6.5% of the sample.

In this sample, this clonotype turned up many times. What antigen it recognizes has not been identified. The record has no base qualities; no much larger clone is one base away. What the work shows at the level of the full study, not this receptor alone: In monozygotic twins, recombination models systematically underestimated out-of-frame TCR alpha sharing, but the models matched the sharing seen between unrelated individuals. Compared with coincidental sharing between unrelated individuals, out-of-frame TCR alpha sequences shared between twins had an excess of sequences with low generation probability. Zero-insertion analyses could be partly confounded by invariant T cells such as MAIT and iNKT, though diverse VJ usage argued against such confounding for most clonotypes. Because the same donors could not be followed over many years, conclusions were based on cross-sectional statistical analysis. Abundant cord blood beta clonotypes carried fewer insertions; young adult naive repertoires showed a weaker similar trend, while memory repertoires showed none. The excess sharing between twins in beta out-of-frame sequences was weaker because fewer shared sequences reduced the signal-to-noise ratio.

CDR3 length: 12 amino acids, cysteine to phenylalanine. Left in the record is the CDR3 DNA by itself, 36 bases read in frame from the first base. V drops 11 bases and J drops 7 bases, leaving 14 bases in between. The same specimen was also included in a second study, on yellow fever vaccine responses in identical twins. The second study also describes: The T cell response to vaccination in identical twins was reported by the authors to appear partly convergent and partly personalized. Focusing on identical twins, the study followed the T cell clones that responded to the vaccine, and did so with precision.

This sequence uses TRBV12-3 or TRBV12-4 and TRBJ2-2; the D gene cannot be resolved beyond TRBD1 or TRBD2, each matching 5 bases. Sequenced: CD8+ T cells sorted from blood. This TCR was recovered from a woman aged 18 to 35 in good health. The nucleotide sequence reads TGTGCCGACGTTGGGGACCTCGGGGAGCTGTTTTTT. Its coded protein is CADVGDLGELFF.